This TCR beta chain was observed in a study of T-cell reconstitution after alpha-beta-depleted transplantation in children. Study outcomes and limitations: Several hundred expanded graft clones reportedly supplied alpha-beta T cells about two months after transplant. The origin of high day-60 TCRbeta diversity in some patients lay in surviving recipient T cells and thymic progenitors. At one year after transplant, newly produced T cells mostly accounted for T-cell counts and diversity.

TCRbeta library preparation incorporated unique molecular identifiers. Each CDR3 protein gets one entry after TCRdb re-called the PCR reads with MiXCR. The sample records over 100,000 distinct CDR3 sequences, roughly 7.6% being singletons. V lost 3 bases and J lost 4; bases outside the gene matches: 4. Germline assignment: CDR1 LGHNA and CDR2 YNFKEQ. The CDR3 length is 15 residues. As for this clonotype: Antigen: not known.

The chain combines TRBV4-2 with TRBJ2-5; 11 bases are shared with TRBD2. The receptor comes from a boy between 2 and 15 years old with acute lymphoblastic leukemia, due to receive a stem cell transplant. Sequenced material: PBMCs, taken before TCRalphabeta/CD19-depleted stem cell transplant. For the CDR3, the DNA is TGTGCCAGCAGCCAGAATAGCGGGGGGGGAGAGACCCAGTACTTC. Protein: CASSQNSGGGETQYF.